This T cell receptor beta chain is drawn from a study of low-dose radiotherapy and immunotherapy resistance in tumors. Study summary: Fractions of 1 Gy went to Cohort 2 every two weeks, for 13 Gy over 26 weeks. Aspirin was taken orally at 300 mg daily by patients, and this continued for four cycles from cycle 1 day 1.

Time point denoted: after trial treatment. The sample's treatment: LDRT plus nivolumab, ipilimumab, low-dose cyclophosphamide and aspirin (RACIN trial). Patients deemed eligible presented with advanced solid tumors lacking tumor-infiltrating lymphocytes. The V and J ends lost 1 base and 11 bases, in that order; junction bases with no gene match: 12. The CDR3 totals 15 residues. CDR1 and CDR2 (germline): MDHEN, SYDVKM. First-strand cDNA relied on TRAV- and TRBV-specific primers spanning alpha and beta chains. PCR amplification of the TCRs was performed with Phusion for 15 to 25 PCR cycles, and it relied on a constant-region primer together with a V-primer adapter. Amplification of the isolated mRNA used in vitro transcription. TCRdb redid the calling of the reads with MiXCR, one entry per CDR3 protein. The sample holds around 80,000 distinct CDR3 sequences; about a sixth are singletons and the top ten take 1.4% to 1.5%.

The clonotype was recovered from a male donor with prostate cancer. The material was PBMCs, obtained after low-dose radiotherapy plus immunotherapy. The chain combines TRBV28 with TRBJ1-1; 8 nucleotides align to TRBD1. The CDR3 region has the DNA TGTGCCAGCAGTTTATACGACAGGGGTGAAGTGAGGGCTTTCTTT. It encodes CASSLYDRGEVRAFF. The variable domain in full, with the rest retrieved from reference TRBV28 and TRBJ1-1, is DVKVTQSSRYLVKRTGEKVFLECVQDMDHENMFWYRQDPGLGLRLIYFSYDVKMKEKGDIPEGYSVSREKKERFSLILESASTNQTSMYLCASSLYDRGEVRAFFGQGTRLTVV.